This T cell receptor (beta chain) was identified during a study of cytomegalovirus exposure and HLA in healthy donors. Study context: In an early release, HLA-typed donors contributed tens of millions of unique TCR sequences. Overall study findings and caveats: 87-base-pair reads could not separate some V segments, including TRBV6-2 and TRBV6-3. Across HLA loci, a later analysis found differing TCR association rates, with DRB1 most and HLA-C fewest.

As concerns this clone: Its antigen remains unidentified.

The primer mix had 60 Vbeta and 13 Jbeta primers. Using immunoSEQ multiplex PCR, the repertoire was profiled, and TCRdb retains in-frame clones only, with some absent. Among about 150,000 clones listed, roughly 81% were seen once. Everyone who donated was a healthy bone marrow donor. The germline CDR1 and CDR2 sequences are SGHNT and YYREEE (reference sequence). Unmatched junction bases numbered 9, after V lost 5 bases and J lost 8 bases. CDR3 length: 14 amino acids. The specimen was PBMCs. This chain uses TRBV5-4 with TRBJ1-3; 8 bases line up with TRBD1. The sequence derives from a woman aged 18-29 years in good health and CMV-seronegative. As DNA, the CDR3 is TGTGCCAGCAGTCCCGGGACAGGTAGAGACACCATATATTTT. This encodes CASSPGTGRDTIYF.